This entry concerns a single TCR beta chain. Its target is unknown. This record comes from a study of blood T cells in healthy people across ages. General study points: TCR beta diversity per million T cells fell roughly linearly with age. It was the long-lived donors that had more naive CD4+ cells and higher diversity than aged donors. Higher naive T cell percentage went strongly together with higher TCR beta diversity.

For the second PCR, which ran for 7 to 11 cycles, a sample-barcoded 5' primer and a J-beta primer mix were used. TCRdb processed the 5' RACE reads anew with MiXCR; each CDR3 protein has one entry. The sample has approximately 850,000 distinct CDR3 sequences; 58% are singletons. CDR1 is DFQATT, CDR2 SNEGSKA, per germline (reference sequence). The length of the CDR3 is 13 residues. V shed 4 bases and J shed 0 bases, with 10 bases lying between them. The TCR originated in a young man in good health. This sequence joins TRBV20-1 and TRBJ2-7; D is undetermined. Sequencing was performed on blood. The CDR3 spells CSAIPMSSYEQYF. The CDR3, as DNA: TGCAGTGCTATACCTATGAGCTCCTACGAGCAGTACTTC.